What follows are 10 T cell receptor beta chains derived from one specimen sequenced in a study of CXCR3-negative and CXCR3-positive naive CD8 T cells. Findings of the study overall: Naive CXCR3-positive cells had TRB CDR3s more hydrophobic than those of CXCR3-negative naive cells.

Through 5' RACE with UMI labels, the TRB cDNA libraries were prepared. From the 5' RACE reads, TCRdb lists one entry per CDR3 protein and no DNA. The sample's table shows about 120,000 distinct CDR3 sequences. These receptors are not linked to any known antigen. The sample was naive CXCR3+ CD8+ T cells from blood. The sample's subset: CD45RO-CCR7+CD27+CD95- naive CD8+ T cells expressing CXCR3 (TNR3+). The receptors shown here come from a human donor in good health. Some clones in this sample may be carry-over from other donors' samples.

The rearrangement uses TRBV2 and TRBJ2-3; lacking DNA, the TRBD2 call made by TCRdb goes unchecked. Germline loops: CDR1 SNHLY, CDR2 FYNNEI. This CDR3 is 14 amino acids long. The CDR3 protein is CASSGSGSVDTQYF.

The gene calls are TRBV28 and TRBJ2-7. Germline CDR1 is MDHEN and CDR2 is SYDVKM. The CDR3 spans 15 residues. The CDR3 region is CASSLPGTELYEQYF. Full variable domain (missing parts from reference TRBV28 and TRBJ2-7): DVKVTQSSRYLVKRTGEKVFLECVQDMDHENMFWYRQDPGLGLRLIYFSYDVKMKEKGDIPEGYSVSREKKERFSLILESASTNQTSMYLCASSLPGTELYEQYFGPGTRLTVT.

V gene TRBV15 combines with J gene TRBJ1-5; TCRdb outputs TRBD1, but without DNA this stays unchecked. CDR1 and CDR2 (germline): LNHNV, YYDKDF (reference sequence). This CDR3 has 14 amino acids. CDR3 protein: CATSPGGGNQPQHF.

This rearrangement joins TRBV7-2 to TRBJ2-7; TCRdb's D gene call, TRBD1, goes unchecked for lack of DNA. Per the germline V gene, CDR1 is SGHTA and CDR2 is FQGNSA. The CDR3 extends over 16 amino acids. The CDR3 here is CASSHDSGWLQYEQYF.

The J gene is TRBJ1-1, the V gene TRBV21-1. TRBV21-1 is annotated as a pseudogene. The CDR3 totals 14 residues. CDR3 residues: CASSKCGWDAEAFF.

The rearrangement links TRBV20-1 to TRBJ1-5; TCRdb returns TRBD1, unconfirmable since there is no DNA. Germline V gene lookup returns CDR1 DFQATT and CDR2 SNEGSKA (reference sequence). The CDR3 runs 20 residues. The CDR3 is CSARDLAAGGVGYSNQPQHF.

V and J are TRBV3-1 and TRBJ2-7; TCRdb gives TRBD1 as the D gene, but with no DNA this cannot be confirmed. Germline-derived CDR1 and CDR2 are LGHDT and YNNKEL (reference sequence). The CDR3 is 15 amino acids. The CDR3 sequence: CASSQSGAPTYEQYF.

The chain has TRBV23-1 and TRBJ2-5; TCRdb indicates TRBD1, and absent DNA this call remains unverified. TRBV23-1 is an open reading frame whose function is uncertain. The CDR3 has 13 amino acids. CDR3 in amino acids: CASSQPGQGSQYF.

The chain is built from TRBV5-1 and TRBJ2-2; TCRdb names TRBD1, which stays unverified in the absence of DNA. Germline-derived CDR1 and CDR2 are SGHRS and YFSETQ. This CDR3 spans 14 amino acids. The CDR3 sequence is CASSRTGNTGELFF.

The chain combines TRBV28 with TRBJ2-2. Germline-derived CDR1 and CDR2 are MDHEN and SYDVKM. The CDR3 loop spans 13 amino acids. CDR3: CASSWTVTGELFF.